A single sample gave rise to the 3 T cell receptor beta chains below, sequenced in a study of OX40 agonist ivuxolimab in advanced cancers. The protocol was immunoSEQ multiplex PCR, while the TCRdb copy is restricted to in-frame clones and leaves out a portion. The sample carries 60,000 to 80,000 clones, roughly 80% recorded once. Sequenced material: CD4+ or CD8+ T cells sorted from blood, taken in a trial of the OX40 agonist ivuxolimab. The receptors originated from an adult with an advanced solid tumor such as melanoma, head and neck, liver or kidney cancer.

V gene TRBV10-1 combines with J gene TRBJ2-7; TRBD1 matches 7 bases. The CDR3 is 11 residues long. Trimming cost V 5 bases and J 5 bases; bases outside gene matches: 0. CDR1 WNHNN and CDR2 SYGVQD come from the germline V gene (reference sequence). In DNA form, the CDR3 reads TGCGCCAGCAGTAGGGGGCACGAGCAGTACTTC. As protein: CASSRGHEQYF.

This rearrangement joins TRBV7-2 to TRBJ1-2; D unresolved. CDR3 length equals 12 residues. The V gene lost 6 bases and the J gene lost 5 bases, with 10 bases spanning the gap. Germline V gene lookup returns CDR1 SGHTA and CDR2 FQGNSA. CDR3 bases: TGTGCCAGCAGGGATGTAGAATATGGCTACACCTTC. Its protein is CASRDVEYGYTF.

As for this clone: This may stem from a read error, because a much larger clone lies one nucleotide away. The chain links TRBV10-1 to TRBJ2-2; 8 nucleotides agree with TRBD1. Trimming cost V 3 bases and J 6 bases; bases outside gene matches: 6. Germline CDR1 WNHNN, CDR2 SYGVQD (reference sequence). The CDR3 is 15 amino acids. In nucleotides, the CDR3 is TGCGCCAGCAGTGATACAGGGGGTGCGGCCGGGGAGCTGTTTTTT. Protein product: CASSDTGGAAGELFF.